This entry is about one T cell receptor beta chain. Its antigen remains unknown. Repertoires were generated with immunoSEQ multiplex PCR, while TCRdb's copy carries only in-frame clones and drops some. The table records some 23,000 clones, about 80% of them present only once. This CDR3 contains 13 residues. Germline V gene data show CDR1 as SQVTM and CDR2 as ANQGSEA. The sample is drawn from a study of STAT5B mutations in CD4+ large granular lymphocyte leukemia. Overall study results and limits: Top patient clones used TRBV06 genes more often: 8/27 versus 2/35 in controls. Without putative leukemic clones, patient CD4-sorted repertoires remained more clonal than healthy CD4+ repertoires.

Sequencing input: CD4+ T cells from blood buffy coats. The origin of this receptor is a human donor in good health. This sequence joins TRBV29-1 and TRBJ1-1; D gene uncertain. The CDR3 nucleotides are TGCAGTGTAAGGACGGAAATGAACACTGAAGCTTTCTTT. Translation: CSVRTEMNTEAFF.